This TCR beta chain was found in a study of T-cell memory formation after mild COVID-19. Study-wide background: Most TCR clusters belonged to a single donor.

TCRdb processed the 5' RACE reads anew with MiXCR; each CDR3 protein has one entry. Of about 390,000 distinct CDR3 sequences in the sample, 15% to 20% were seen once. This clonotype appeared a single time. CDR1 SQVTM and CDR2 ANQGSEA come from the germline V gene. V was pared by 7 bases and J by 7 bases, with 17 bases between. This CDR3 region has 13 residues. This TCR derives from a man aged 18 to 35 who had mild COVID-19 (a few samples of this study predate the infection). Cell type and time point are not known. This chain links TRBV29-1 with TRBJ2-1, with unresolved D. The sequenced material came from PBMCs or a T cell subset sorted from them (not recorded which). The chain's CDR3 is CSANVHTRNEQFF. As DNA, the CDR3 is TGCAGCGCCAACGTCCATACGCGGAATGAGCAGTTCTTC.